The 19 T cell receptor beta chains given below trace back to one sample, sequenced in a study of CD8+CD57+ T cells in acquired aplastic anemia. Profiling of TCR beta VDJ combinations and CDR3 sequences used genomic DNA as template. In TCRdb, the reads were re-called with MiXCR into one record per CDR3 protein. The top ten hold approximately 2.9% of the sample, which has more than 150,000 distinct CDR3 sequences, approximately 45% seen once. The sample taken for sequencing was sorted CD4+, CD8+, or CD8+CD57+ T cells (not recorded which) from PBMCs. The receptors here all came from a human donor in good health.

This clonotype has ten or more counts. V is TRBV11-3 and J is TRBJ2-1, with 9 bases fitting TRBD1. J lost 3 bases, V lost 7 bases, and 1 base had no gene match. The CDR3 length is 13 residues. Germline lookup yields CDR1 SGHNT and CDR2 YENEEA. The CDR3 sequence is CASKTGGYNEQFF. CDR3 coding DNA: TGTGCCAGCAAGACAGGGGGCTACAATGAGCAGTTCTTC.

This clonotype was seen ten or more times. Here the CDR3 reads CSARKSAGGTVHSPLHF. The CDR3 nucleotides are TGCAGTGCTAGAAAGTCGGCCGGCGGGACGGTTCATTCACCCCTCCACTTT. The rearrangement links TRBV20-1 to TRBJ1-6; weak D call: TRBD1 (5 bases). Germline V gene lookup returns CDR1 DFQATT and CDR2 SNEGSKA (reference sequence). This CDR3 region has 17 residues. V gave up 2 bases and J gave up 8 bases, with 22 bases separating them.

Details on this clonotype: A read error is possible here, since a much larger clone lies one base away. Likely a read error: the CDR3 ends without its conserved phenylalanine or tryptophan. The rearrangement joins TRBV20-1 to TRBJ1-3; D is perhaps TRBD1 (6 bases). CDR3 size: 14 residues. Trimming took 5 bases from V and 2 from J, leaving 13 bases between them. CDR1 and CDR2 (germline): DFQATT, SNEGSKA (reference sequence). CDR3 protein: CSAPDSTAGNTIYL. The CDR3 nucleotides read TGCAGTGCTCCGGACAGTACTGCTGGAAACACCATATATTTG.

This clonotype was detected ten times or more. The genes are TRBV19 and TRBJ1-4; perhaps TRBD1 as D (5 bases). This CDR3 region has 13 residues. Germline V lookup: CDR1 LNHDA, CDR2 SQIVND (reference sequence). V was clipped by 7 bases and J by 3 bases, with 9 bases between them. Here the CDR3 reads CASNGGSNEKLFF. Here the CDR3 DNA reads TGTGCCAGTAATGGGGGATCTAATGAAAAACTGTTTTTT.

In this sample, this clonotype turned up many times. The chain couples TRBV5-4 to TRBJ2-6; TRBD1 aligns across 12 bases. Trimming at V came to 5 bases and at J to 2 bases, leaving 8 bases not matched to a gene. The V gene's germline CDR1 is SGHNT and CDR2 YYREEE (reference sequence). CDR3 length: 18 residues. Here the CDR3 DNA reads TGTGCCAGCAGGCCTGGGACAGGGGGCGCCGCTGGGGCCAACGTCCTGACTTTC. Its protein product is CASRPGTGGAAGANVLTF.

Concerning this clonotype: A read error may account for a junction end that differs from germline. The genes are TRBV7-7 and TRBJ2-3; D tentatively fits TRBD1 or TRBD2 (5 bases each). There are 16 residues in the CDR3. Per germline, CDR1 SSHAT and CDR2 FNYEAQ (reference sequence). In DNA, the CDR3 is TGTGCCAGCAGCTTAGGTCAGGGTGGCCTGGGGGAAACGCAGTACTTT. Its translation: CASSLGQGGLGETQYF.

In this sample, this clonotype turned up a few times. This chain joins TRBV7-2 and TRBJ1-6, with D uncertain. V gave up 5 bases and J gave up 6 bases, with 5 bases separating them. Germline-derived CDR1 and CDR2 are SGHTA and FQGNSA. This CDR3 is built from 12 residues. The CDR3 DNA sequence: TGTGCCAGCAGCCAACCTAATTCACCCCTCCACTTT. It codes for CASSQPNSPLHF. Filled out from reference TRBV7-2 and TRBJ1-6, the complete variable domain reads GAGVSQSPSNKVTEKGKDVELRCDPISGHTALYWYRQSLGQGLEFLIYFQGNSAPDKSGLPSDRFSAERTGGSVSTLTIQRTQQEDSAVYLCASSQPNSPLHFGNGTRLTVT.

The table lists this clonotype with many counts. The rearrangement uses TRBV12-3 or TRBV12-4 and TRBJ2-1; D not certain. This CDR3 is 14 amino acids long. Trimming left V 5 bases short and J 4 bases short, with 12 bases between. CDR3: CASSPTDLYNEQFF. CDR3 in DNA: TGTGCCAGCAGTCCCACAGATCTTTACAATGAGCAGTTCTTC.

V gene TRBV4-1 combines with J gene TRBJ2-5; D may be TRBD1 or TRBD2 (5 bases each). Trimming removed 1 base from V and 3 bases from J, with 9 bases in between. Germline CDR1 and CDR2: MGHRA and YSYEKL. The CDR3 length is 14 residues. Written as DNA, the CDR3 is TGCGCCAGCAGCCAAGCGGTGGGGGAAGAGACCCAGTACTTC. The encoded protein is CASSQAVGEETQYF.

CDR3 nucleotide sequence: TGTGCCAGCAGCCAAGTGTACCGCATCCTACCCCGTGAGCAGTACTTC. Translated: CASSQVYRILPREQYF. This chain links TRBV3-1 with TRBJ2-7; D not certain. V lost 1 base and J 7 bases, leaving 20 bases between the germline ends. Germline CDR1 is LGHDT and CDR2 is YNNKEL (reference sequence). CDR3 length: 16 residues.

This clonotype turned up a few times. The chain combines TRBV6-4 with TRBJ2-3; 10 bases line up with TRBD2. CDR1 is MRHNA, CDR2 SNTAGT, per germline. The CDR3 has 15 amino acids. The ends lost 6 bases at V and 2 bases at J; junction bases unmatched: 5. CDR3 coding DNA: TGTGCCAGCAGAGCCGGGACTAGCGACACAGATACGCAGTATTTT. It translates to CASRAGTSDTDTQYF.

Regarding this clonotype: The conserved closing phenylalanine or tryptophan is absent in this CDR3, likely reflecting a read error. Written as DNA, the CDR3 is TGTGCCAGCAGCGGAGAGGACAGGGGGCGCGTGAGGCAAGAGACCCAGTACCTC. Translating gives CASSGEDRGRVRQETQYL. J is TRBJ2-5 and V is TRBV11-1; TRBD1 aligns across 11 bases. The V segment lost 5 bases and the J segment 2 bases; nucleotides outside the gene matches: 13. CDR3 length equals 18 residues. Germline V gene data show CDR1 as SGHAT and CDR2 as FQDESV (reference sequence).

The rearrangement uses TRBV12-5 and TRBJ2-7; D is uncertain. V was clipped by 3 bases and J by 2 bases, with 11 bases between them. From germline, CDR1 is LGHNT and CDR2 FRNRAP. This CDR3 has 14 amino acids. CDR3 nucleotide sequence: TGTGCTAGTGGTTTAGCACAGATGGCCTACGAGCAGTACTTC. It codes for CASGLAQMAYEQYF.

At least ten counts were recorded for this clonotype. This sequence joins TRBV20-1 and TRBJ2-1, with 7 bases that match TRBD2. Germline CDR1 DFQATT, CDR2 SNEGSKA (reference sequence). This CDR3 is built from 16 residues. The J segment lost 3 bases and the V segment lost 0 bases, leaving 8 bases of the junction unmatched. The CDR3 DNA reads TGCAGTGCTAGAGACGGGACTAACCCCTACTACAATGAGCAGTTCTTC. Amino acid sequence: CSARDGTNPYYNEQFF.

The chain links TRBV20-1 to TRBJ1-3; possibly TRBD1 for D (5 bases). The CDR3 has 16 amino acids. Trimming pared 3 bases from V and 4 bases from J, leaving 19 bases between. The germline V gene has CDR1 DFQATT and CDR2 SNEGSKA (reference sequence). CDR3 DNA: TGCAGTGCTAGGAGCCCGGGGACTGCAGTGGGAAACACCATATATTTT. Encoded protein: CSARSPGTAVGNTIYF.

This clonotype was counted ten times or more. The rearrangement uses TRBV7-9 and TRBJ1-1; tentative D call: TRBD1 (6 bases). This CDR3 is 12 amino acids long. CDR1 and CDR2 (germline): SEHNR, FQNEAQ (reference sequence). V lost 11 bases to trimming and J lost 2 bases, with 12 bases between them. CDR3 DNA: TGTGCCGGAGGACAGACTAACACTGAAGCTTTCTTT. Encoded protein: CAGGQTNTEAFF.

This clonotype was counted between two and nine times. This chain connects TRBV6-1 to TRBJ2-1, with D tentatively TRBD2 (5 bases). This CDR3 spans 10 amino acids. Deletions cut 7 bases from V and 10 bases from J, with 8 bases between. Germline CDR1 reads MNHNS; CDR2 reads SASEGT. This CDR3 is CASMEEEQFF. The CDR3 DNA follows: TGTGCCAGCATGGAGGAAGAGCAGTTCTTC.

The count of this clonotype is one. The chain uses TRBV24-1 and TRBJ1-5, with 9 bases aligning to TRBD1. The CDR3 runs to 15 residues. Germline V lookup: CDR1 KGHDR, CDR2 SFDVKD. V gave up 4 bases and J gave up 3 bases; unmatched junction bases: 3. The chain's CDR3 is CATSDGQGHNQPQHF. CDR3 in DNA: TGTGCCACCAGTGACGGACAGGGGCACAATCAGCCCCAGCATTTT.

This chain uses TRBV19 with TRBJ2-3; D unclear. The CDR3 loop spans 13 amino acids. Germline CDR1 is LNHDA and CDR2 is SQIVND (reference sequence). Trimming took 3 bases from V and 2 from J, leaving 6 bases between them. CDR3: CASSMGITDTQYF. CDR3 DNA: TGTGCCAGTAGTATGGGGATCACAGATACGCAGTATTTT.